This record looks at one T cell receptor (beta chain) sequence and its context. Antigen unknown. The PCR ran on 60 Vbeta and 13 Jbeta primers. TCRdb's table, derived via immunoSEQ multiplex PCR, lists solely in-frame clones and lacks some. This repertoire includes 60,000 or so clones. The sample belongs to a study of cytomegalovirus exposure and HLA in healthy donors. Across the study: In a previous analysis, about 100 million unique TCR beta sequences were found from roughly 180 million T cells.

Germline-derived CDR1 and CDR2 are SGHNT and YYREEE (reference sequence). Trimming removed 4 bases from V and 1 base from J, with 17 bases in between. This CDR3 has 16 residues. Study-wide results and limits: Among immune exposure information, only CMV serostatus was available.

The source of this sequence is a woman under 30 in good health and CMV-seronegative. The sample comprised PBMCs. The chain combines TRBV5-4 with TRBJ1-1, with D perhaps TRBD1 (6 bases). The CDR3 sequence is CASSPMMGARNTEAFF. CDR3 nucleotide sequence: TGTGCCAGCAGCCCGATGATGGGGGCCAGGAACACTGAAGCTTTCTTT.